Listed below are T cell receptor beta chains from one sample, sequenced in a study of human T cells and chemical hapten exposure. MiXCR, applied by TCRdb to the RACE reads, yields one record per CDR3 protein. The sample has approximately 100,000 distinct CDR3 sequences, approximately 10% seen once. Sequencing was performed on whole blood, taken in connection with sensitization to the hapten diphenylcyclopropenone (DPC). These receptors all stem from a middle-aged woman with alopecia areata. Some clones in this sample may be carry-over from other donors' samples. The CDR3 runs from the conserved cysteine through the conserved F or W. A D gene is named only where the DNA matches it firmly. Clone size is given for some rows only: seen once, a few or many times, or a class if the clone is expanded.

D gene	J gene	clone size	V gene	CDR3 protein	CDR3 DNA
TRBD1	TRBJ1-1	-	TRBV7-2	CASSPPGRGRGDTEAFF	TGTGCCAGCAGCCCTCCGGGCAGGGGGCGTGGGGACACTGAAGCTTTCTTT
-	TRBJ1-2	few	TRBV30	CAWSVLREGYTF	TGTGCCTGGAGTGTTCTCAGGGAGGGCTACACCTTC
-	TRBJ1-5	few	TRBV3-1	CASSRWRSAMNRIRNQPQHF	TGTGCCAGCAGTCGCTGGAGGAGCGCGATGAACAGGATCCGCAATCAGCCCCAGCATTTT
-	TRBJ1-5	many	TRBV25-1	CASRTSGGADQPQHF	TGTGCCAGCAGGACCTCCGGGGGGGCAGATCAGCCCCAGCATTTT
TRBD1	TRBJ1-2	-	TRBV29-1	CSVKGTGADYGYTF	TGCAGCGTGAAAGGAACAGGGGCAGACTATGGCTACACCTTC
-	TRBJ2-7	-	TRBV7-2	CASSGSGTLYEQYF	TGTGCCAGCAGTGGATCCGGGACACTCTACGAGCAGTACTTC
-	TRBJ1-2	many	TRBV12-3/TRBV12-4	CASSLALGSYGYTF	TGTGCCAGCAGTTTAGCGCTGGGTAGCTATGGCTACACCTTC
-	TRBJ2-6	few	TRBV29-1	CSVVYGKPSGANVLTF	TGCAGCGTTGTCTATGGTAAGCCCTCTGGGGCCAACGTCCTGACTTTC
-	TRBJ1-5	few	TRBV7-2	CASSLTGTNSNQPQHF	TGTGCCAGCAGCCTTACCGGGACAAATAGCAATCAGCCCCAGCATTTT
-	TRBJ1-2	few	TRBV2	CASSEARRADGYTF	TGTGCCAGCAGTGAAGCGCGAAGAGCGGATGGCTACACCTTC
TRBD1	TRBJ2-2	few	TRBV6-1	CASMRTGETGELFF	TGTGCCAGCATGAGGACAGGGGAAACCGGGGAGCTGTTTTTT
-	TRBJ2-2	few	TRBV4-2	CASRARPGRTGELFF	TGTGCCAGCAGGGCGAGGCCAGGGAGGACCGGGGAGCTGTTTTTT
TRBD1	TRBJ2-7	-	TRBV2	CASRGDRGGYEQYF	TGTGCCAGCAGGGGAGACAGGGGTGGCTACGAGCAGTACTTC
-	TRBJ2-6	many	TRBV6-2/TRBV6-3	CASIRQFRSGANVLTF	TGTGCCAGCATCCGACAATTTCGGTCTGGGGCCAACGTCCTGACTTTC
-	TRBJ1-5	-	TRBV18	CASGRDYDQPQHF	TGTGCCAGCGGGAGGGACTACGATCAGCCCCAGCATTTT
-	TRBJ1-4	many	TRBV29-1	CSAQTGVNEKLFF	TGCAGCGCTCAGACAGGAGTTAATGAAAAACTGTTTTTT
-	TRBJ1-5	many	TRBV6-2/TRBV6-3	CASSWLRTSQPQHF	TGTGCCAGCAGTTGGCTCCGCACGAGTCAGCCCCAGCATTTT
TRBD1	TRBJ1-1	few	TRBV6-5	CASRRDRGPTEAFF	TGTGCCAGCAGGAGAGACAGGGGGCCCACTGAAGCTTTCTTT
-	TRBJ1-6	-	TRBV9	CASSVETSRGLDSPLHF	TGTGCCAGCAGCGTAGAGACGAGCCGCGGCTTGGATTCACCCCTCCACTTT
TRBD2	TRBJ2-1	-	TRBV11-2	CASSWGGASDEQFF	TGTGCCAGCAGCTGGGGAGGGGCTAGCGATGAGCAGTTCTTC
-	TRBJ1-1	-	TRBV6-2/TRBV6-3	CASSQPGTLHTEAFF	TGTGCCAGCAGCCAACCCGGGACACTCCACACTGAAGCTTTCTTT
-	TRBJ1-4	-	TRBV29-1	CSVGGGGEKLFF	TGCAGCGTTGGAGGGGGAGGTGAAAAACTGTTTTTT
-	TRBJ1-3	few	TRBV4-2	CASSDQLVGLFSGNTIYF	TGTGCCAGCAGCGACCAACTTGTCGGTTTATTCTCTGGAAACACCATATATTTT
TRBD1	TRBJ1-5	few	TRBV4-1	CASSHGQGMGPQHF	TGCGCCAGCAGCCACGGACAGGGTATGGGGCCCCAGCATTTT
-	TRBJ2-7	many	TRBV4-3	CASSHDGSSYEQYF	TGCGCCAGCAGCCACGACGGGAGTAGCTACGAGCAGTACTTC
TRBD2	TRBJ2-5	many	TRBV4-3	CASSQVAGGMETQYF	TGCGCCAGCAGCCAAGTCGCCGGGGGGATGGAGACCCAGTACTTC
TRBD1	TRBJ1-2	many	TRBV29-1	CSVEPPGTGNYGYTF	TGCAGCGTTGAACCCCCCGGGACAGGGAACTATGGCTACACCTTC
TRBD1	TRBJ2-3	-	TRBV7-2	CASSYLGQGVADTQYF	TGTGCCAGCAGCTACCTAGGACAGGGTGTGGCAGATACGCAGTATTTT
-	TRBJ1-1	-	TRBV9	CASSVTGQAWWGEAFF	TGTGCCAGCAGCGTGACGGGGCAAGCCTGGTGGGGGGAAGCTTTCTTT
-	TRBJ2-4	few	TRBV9	CASSVGPQGDKNIQYF	TGTGCCAGCAGCGTAGGACCCCAAGGGGACAAAAACATTCAGTACTTC
TRBD1	TRBJ2-2	-	TRBV23-1	CASSQDGQGPNTGELFF	TGCGCCAGCAGTCAAGACGGACAGGGCCCGAACACCGGGGAGCTGTTTTTT
-	TRBJ2-1	many	TRBV5-4	CASSLSWNNEQFF	TGTGCCAGCAGCTTGAGCTGGAACAATGAGCAGTTCTTC
TRBD1	TRBJ1-2	many	TRBV29-1	CSARVTGGRDGYTF	TGCAGCGCCCGTGTGACAGGGGGAAGAGATGGCTACACCTTC
TRBD1	TRBJ2-1	few	TRBV4-2	CASTQGASYNEQFF	TGTGCCAGCACCCAGGGGGCCTCGTACAATGAGCAGTTCTTC
-	TRBJ1-4	-	TRBV5-4	CASSIKAATNEKLFF	TGTGCCAGCAGCATCAAGGCAGCAACTAATGAAAAACTGTTTTTT
TRBD1	TRBJ2-6	few	TRBV6-2/TRBV6-3	CASGRSLDRGQDGANVLTF	TGTGCCAGCGGCAGGTCACTGGACAGGGGGCAAGATGGGGCCAACGTCCTGACTTTC
-	TRBJ2-1	-	TRBV3-1	CASSQAPGGGSYNEQFF	TGTGCCAGCAGCCAAGCTCCGGGGGGCGGATCCTACAATGAGCAGTTCTTC
TRBD2	TRBJ2-5	-	TRBV30	CAWSGLAEKEETQYF	TGTGCCTGGAGTGGCCTAGCGGAGAAAGAAGAGACCCAGTACTTC
-	TRBJ1-2	many	TRBV28	CASSFSTTPVYGYTF	TGTGCCAGCAGTTTTTCAACAACACCAGTCTATGGCTACACCTTC
-	TRBJ1-2	-	TRBV27	CASSSGQGELGYTF	TGTGCCAGCAGTTCCGGGCAGGGAGAACTCGGCTACACCTTC
-	TRBJ1-1	few	TRBV7-3	CASSLTGGNTEAFF	TGTGCCAGCAGCTTAACAGGGGGGAACACTGAAGCTTTCTTT
-	TRBJ2-1	-	TRBV7-2	CASSLRLDNEQFF	TGTGCCAGCAGCTTACGACTCGATAATGAGCAGTTCTTC
TRBD1	TRBJ2-7	many	TRBV25-1	CASGQVGYEQYF	TGTGCCAGTGGACAGGTAGGCTACGAGCAGTACTTC
-	TRBJ1-2	-	TRBV7-3	CASSPVGAGYGYTF	TGTGCCAGCAGCCCGGTCGGGGCTGGATATGGCTACACCTTC
TRBD2	TRBJ2-7	many	TRBV7-2	CASSPRGGYEQYF	TGTGCCAGCAGCCCGAGGGGAGGGTACGAGCAGTACTTC
-	TRBJ2-5	-	TRBV4-3	CASSLELQETQYF	TGCGCCAGCAGCCTCGAATTGCAAGAGACCCAGTACTTC
-	TRBJ2-3	many	TRBV7-6	CASSLGRGIGDTQYF	TGTGCCAGCAGCTTAGGGCGGGGCATTGGAGATACGCAGTATTTT
TRBD1	TRBJ1-2	many	TRBV29-1	CSVDPGQGASGYTF	TGCAGCGTCGATCCGGGACAGGGGGCAAGTGGCTACACCTTC
TRBD2	TRBJ2-3	-	TRBV7-2	CASSPGLARDTQYF	TGTGCCAGCAGCCCTGGACTAGCAAGGGATACGCAGTATTTT
TRBD1	TRBJ1-1	few	TRBV29-1	CSVGLQGGTEAFF	TGCAGCGTTGGCCTACAGGGGGGGACTGAAGCTTTCTTT
-	TRBJ1-2	-	TRBV7-2	CASSFRQDNGYTF	TGTGCCAGCAGCTTTCGACAGGATAATGGCTACACCTTC
TRBD1	TRBJ2-7	-	TRBV29-1	CSVARQGASYEQYF	TGCAGCGTTGCGCGACAGGGGGCTTCCTACGAGCAGTACTTC
-	TRBJ1-1	-	TRBV11-3	CASSPGGDTEAFF	TGTGCCAGCAGCCCCGGGGGCGACACTGAAGCTTTCTTT
-	TRBJ2-7	-	TRBV6-5	CASISRLSPSYEQYF	TGTGCCAGCATCTCAAGACTTTCCCCCTCCTACGAGCAGTACTTC